The source of this T cell receptor (beta chain) is a study of cytomegalovirus exposure and HLA in healthy donors. Findings of the study overall: Rarity marked most TCR sequences, yet some public TCRs occurred in many donors. The classifier was said to identify cytomegalovirus status with high specificity and sensitivity. Specific recognition of CMV antigens was confirmed in vitro for three chains (all CMV-associated).

TCRdb's copy holds only in-frame clones and misses some; the assay was immunoSEQ multiplex PCR. The data contain more than 250,000 clones, roughly 85% of them singletons. V was clipped by 2 bases and J by 4 bases; unmatched bases: 9. CDR3 length: 16 amino acids. Germline V CDR1 and CDR2: MGHDK, SYGVNS. As to this clone: Its target is not known.

From the roughly 110-subject validation cohort, which was separate from the roughly 610-subject first cohort, the donors were drawn. Sequencing was performed on PBMCs. This TCR was recovered from a woman younger than 30 in good health and CMV-seronegative. The V gene is TRBV25-1, the J gene TRBJ2-5; TRBD2 matches 8 bases. The CDR3 region has the DNA TGTGCCAGCAGTGAAGAAGCGGGAGCTGCCCGAGAGACCCAGTACTTC. Translation: CASSEEAGAARETQYF.